Listed below are T cell receptor beta chains from one sample, sequenced in a study of blood T cell repertoires in COVID-19. Libraries were prepared by immunoSEQ multiplex PCR; TCRdb keeps only in-frame clonotypes and omits some of them. This sample yields some 130,000 clones, of which around 87% are seen a single time; more than 3.5% belongs to the top ten. The sequencing input was peripheral blood. The receptors come from a woman aged 60-75 years with acute or convalescent COVID-19. Each CDR3 is given with its conserved first and last residue. The D gene is left open where the match is weak. Some rows have no size entry. The others give once, few or many, or a class for an expanded clone.

j_call v_call d_call clone_size cdr3_nt cdr3_aa
TRBJ1-1 TRBV19 NA NA TGTGCCAGTAGTACTATATCAGGGGCTAGGAACACTGAAGCTTTCTTT CASSTISGARNTEAFF
TRBJ1-6 TRBV28 TRBD1 NA TGTGCCAGCACCGACCCCGGGACAGGGGCCTCACCCCTCCACTTT CASTDPGTGASPLHF
TRBJ1-4 TRBV7-9 NA NA TGTGCCAGCAGCTTAAGGGGTCCTAATGAAAAACTGTTTTTT CASSLRGPNEKLFF
TRBJ1-2 TRBV6-5 TRBD1 NA TGTGCCAGTAGGACAGGGGCGGCCCCGGGTGGCTACACCTTC CASRTGAAPGGYTF
TRBJ2-2 TRBV10-2 NA NA TGCGCCAGCAGGCCTACAATACAGGGACCCGGGGAGCTGTTTTTT CASRPTIQGPGELFF
TRBJ2-5 TRBV16 TRBD1 NA TGTGCCAGCAGCCACCGGGACAGGGGGCCGGGGGAGACCCAGTACTTC CASSHRDRGPGETQYF
TRBJ2-2 TRBV27 TRBD2 NA TGTGCCAGCAGTTCATACGGACTAGCGGGAATCGGTCGCGGGGAGCTGTTTTTT CASSSYGLAGIGRGELFF
TRBJ1-4 TRBV19 TRBD1 NA TGTGCCAGTAGTAGAACAGGGGGAACTAATGAAAAACTGTTTTTT CASSRTGGTNEKLFF
TRBJ1-2 TRBV18 TRBD1 once TGTGCCAGCTCTCACAGGGGAAACGCTTATGGCTACACCTTC CASSHRGNAYGYTF
TRBJ2-1 TRBV6-5 TRBD2 NA TGTGCCAGCAGTTATCTGACTAGCGGGAGATCGCGGGAGCAGTTCTTC CASSYLTSGRSREQFF
TRBJ1-1 TRBV5-5 NA NA TGTGCCAGCAGCATGACAGAGAACACTGAAGCTTTCTTT CASSMTENTEAFF
TRBJ1-5 TRBV3-1/TRBV3-2 NA few TGTGCCAGCAGCCAGGGGGGTGTGAATAGCAATCAGCCCCAGCATTTT CASSQGGVNSNQPQHF
TRBJ1-2 TRBV19 NA NA TGTGCCAGTAGTATACCCTCCTATGGCTACACCTTC CASSIPSYGYTF
TRBJ1-1 TRBV7-2 TRBD1 once TGTGCCAGCAGAAGGGACAGGGTCACTGAAGCTTTCTTT CASRRDRVTEAFF
TRBJ2-2 TRBV3-1/TRBV3-2 NA NA TGTGCCAGCAGCCCCCAAAGCGGGTACACCGGGGAGCTGTTTTTT CASSPQSGYTGELFF
TRBJ2-1 TRBV6-2/TRBV6-3 TRBD2 NA TGTGCCAGCAGTCAACCAACTAGCGGGAGGGCCGCCAATGAGCAGTTCTTC CASSQPTSGRAANEQFF
TRBJ2-5 TRBV3-1/TRBV3-2 TRBD2 NA TGTGCCAGCAGCCAAGCTCTAGCGGGAGGGCAAGAGACCCAGTACTTC CASSQALAGGQETQYF
TRBJ1-2 TRBV6-5 NA NA TGTGCCAGCAGCCGGGACAATCTCTATGGCTACACCTTC CASSRDNLYGYTF
TRBJ2-5 TRBV5-1 NA once TGCGCCAGCAGCTTAGGAACGGGGTACCAAGAGACCCAGTACTTC CASSLGTGYQETQYF
TRBJ1-1 TRBV7-3 TRBD1 few TGTGCCAGCAGCTCTTCCGGGACAGGGAGACGGGAAGCTTTCTTT CASSSSGTGRREAFF
TRBJ1-1 TRBV5-1 NA NA TGCGCCAGCAGGGTTTCACAGTTGAACACTGAAGCTTTCTTT CASRVSQLNTEAFF
TRBJ2-1 TRBV7-6 NA NA TGTGCCAGCACCTTTGACAGCCGTAAGCAGTTCTTC CASTFDSRKQFF
TRBJ1-2 TRBV21-1 NA few TGTGCCGCCCGGACAGGGGACCAGACTAACTATGGCTACACCTTC CAARTGDQTNYGYTF
TRBJ2-4 TRBV6-5 TRBD1 NA TGTGCCAGCGGGAGGACAGGGGGAAACATTCAGTACTTC CASGRTGGNIQYF
TRBJ1-2 TRBV19 TRBD1 NA TGTGCCAGTAGACGGACAGGGGATGAGGGCTACACCTTC CASRRTGDEGYTF
TRBJ1-2 TRBV7-9 NA NA TGTGCCAGCAGCCCGGGGACACCTAACAGAGACACCTTC CASSPGTPNRDTF
TRBJ2-2 TRBV5-1 TRBD2 NA TGCGCCAGCAGCCCGGGACTAATCGGAAACACCGGGGAGCTGTTTTTT CASSPGLIGNTGELFF
TRBJ1-1 TRBV7-8 TRBD1 NA TGTGCCAGCAGCTTAGTACAGGGGGCACACACTGAAGCTTTCTTT CASSLVQGAHTEAFF
TRBJ1-1 TRBV6-2/TRBV6-3 NA NA TGTGCCAGCAGCCCAGGGGTCACTGAAGCTTTCTTT CASSPGVTEAFF
TRBJ2-1 TRBV6-5 NA NA TGTGCCTCCAGGGATGTCCTTAGCTCCTACAATGAGCAGTTCTTC CASRDVLSSYNEQFF
TRBJ1-1 TRBV11-3 NA NA TGTGCCAGCAGCCACGGACACCTGCTTTCGAACACTGAAGCTTTCTTT CASSHGHLLSNTEAFF
TRBJ2-1 TRBV5-1 TRBD1 NA TGCGCCAGCAGCCTGCAGGGGGTCAGCTCCTACAATGAGCAGTTCTTC CASSLQGVSSYNEQFF
TRBJ2-1 TRBV12-3/TRBV12-4 NA NA TGTGCCAGCAGTAAGGACTCTTACAATGAGCAGTTCTTC CASSKDSYNEQFF
TRBJ2-7 TRBV9 NA NA TGTGCCAGCAGCGTAGCCCCGGGTACGTCCTACGAGCAGTACTTC CASSVAPGTSYEQYF
TRBJ1-2 TRBV30 TRBD1 NA TGTGCCTGGAGTGTAGGGACAGGGGGAGCTAACTATGGCTACACCTTC CAWSVGTGGANYGYTF
TRBJ2-5 TRBV9 TRBD2 NA TGTGCCAGCAGCGTTGGGACTACCCAAGAGACCCAGTACTTC CASSVGTTQETQYF
TRBJ2-2 TRBV2 NA NA TGTGCCAGCAGGGACTATAACACCGGGGAGCTGTTTTTT CASRDYNTGELFF
TRBJ1-4 TRBV19 TRBD1 NA TGTGCCACCGGGCGGGACAGGGGTGAAAAACTGTTTTTT CATGRDRGEKLFF
TRBJ1-2 TRBV5-1 TRBD1 few TGCGCCAGCAGCCGGGGAGGACAGGGGTTGGACTATGGCTACACCTTC CASSRGGQGLDYGYTF
TRBJ1-3 TRBV28 TRBD1 NA TGTGCCAGCAGTTTTGGGACAGTCGAATACGAGGATGGAAACACCATATATTTT CASSFGTVEYEDGNTIYF
TRBJ2-3 TRBV7-9 TRBD2 NA TGTGCCAGCAGCTTAGGCCTTTTATGGGCGGGAGGCAACACAGATACGCAGTATTTT CASSLGLLWAGGNTDTQYF
TRBJ1-5 TRBV10-3 NA NA TGTGCCATCAGTGACGGGAGTCAGCCCCAGCATTTT CAISDGSQPQHF
TRBJ1-4 TRBV9 NA NA TGTGCCAGCAGCGGCCCGGCGGGGAAACTGTTTTTT CASSGPAGKLFF
TRBJ2-1 TRBV6-5 TRBD2 NA TGTGCCAGCAGGTCCGGGACTAGCGGGCTCGATGAGCAGTTCTTC CASRSGTSGLDEQFF
TRBJ1-2 TRBV27 TRBD1 NA TGTGCCAGCTCCGGACAGGGGGCGGGCTACACCTTC CASSGQGAGYTF
TRBJ1-5 TRBV11-3 NA few TGTGCCAGCATCCTCACCGGGGGGCTGGGTCAGCCCCAGCATTTT CASILTGGLGQPQHF
TRBJ1-4 TRBV7-9 TRBD1 NA TGTGCCAGCACCGATAAGAGGGACAGCCTTAATGAAAAACTGTTTTTT CASTDKRDSLNEKLFF
TRBJ2-3 TRBV2 TRBD2 NA TGTGCCAGCAGTGATAGTAGCGGGAGGAAGGATACGCAGTATTTT CASSDSSGRKDTQYF
TRBJ1-1 TRBV11-3 NA NA TGTGCCAGCAGCTTGGTTGAGGCCTCTGAAGCTTTCTTT CASSLVEASEAFF